A selection of T cell receptor beta chains follows, all from one sample in a study of identifying expanded T cells in peripheral blood. Method: immunoSEQ multiplex PCR; TCRdb's copy keeps in-frame clones and lacks some. The sample consists of more than 75,000 clones, roughly 86% of them appearing once. Material: blood. These receptor sequences come from a person aged 18-69 years in good health. Both conserved end residues are part of each CDR3. Fields, in order: V gene, J gene, clone size, CDR3 protein. Clone size appears in some rows only: once, few, many, or a class for an expanded clone.

>TRBV5-1|TRBJ1-1|-
CASSLGQGMNTEAFF
>TRBV6-5|TRBJ2-6|-
CASRFTGLGANVLTF
>TRBV2|TRBJ2-1|-
CASIGYEQFF
>TRBV20-1|TRBJ2-1|once
CSAGGDGEQFF
>TRBV19|TRBJ2-3|-
CASSGEGVPSTDTQYF
>TRBV2|TRBJ2-6|-
CAFRSSGANVLTF
>TRBV15|TRBJ2-5|-
CATSRDAGGQETQYF
>TRBV19|TRBJ2-3|-
CASSITSGGALPDTQYF
>TRBV6-4|TRBJ2-2|-
CASLGLAGVSGELFF
>TRBV18|TRBJ2-7|-
CASSPGAGREQYF
>TRBV4-3|TRBJ1-4|-
CASSQAGPGSDEKLFF
>TRBV29-1|TRBJ2-1|-
CSAGTSGSGWFF
>TRBV7-2|TRBJ2-7|-
CASSFRTGTLGEQYF
>TRBV6-6|TRBJ2-4|-
CATFTSGKNIQYF
>TRBV6-5|TRBJ2-5|-
CASIGSQETQYF
>TRBV15|TRBJ1-5|-
CATSTGQENQPQHF
>TRBV28|TRBJ2-5|-
CASSTRRPRETQYF
>TRBV5-4|TRBJ2-2|-
CASKSSGGSGELFF
>TRBV5-1|TRBJ1-1|-
CASSAGHTEAFF
>TRBV29-1|TRBJ1-4|once
CSVNTGEKLFF
>TRBV7-3|TRBJ2-5|-
CASSAGLAGETQYF
>TRBV28|TRBJ1-5|-
CASIVRFGGSNQPQHF
>TRBV5-6|TRBJ1-2|-
CASSLVVTGGYTF
>TRBV2|TRBJ1-6|-
CASSEAGRNNSPLHF
>TRBV27|TRBJ2-3|-
CASSSRIDTDTQYF
>TRBV4-3|TRBJ1-5|-
CASSQDAPTASQPQHF
>TRBV28|TRBJ2-3|-
CASHLSGLASYGPDTQYF
>TRBV19|TRBJ2-2|-
CASSIRPGQGNTGELFF
>TRBV28|TRBJ2-3|once
CASSLWGTGSEDTQYF
>TRBV28|TRBJ1-5|-
CASSSRTTGGGNQPQHF
>TRBV28|TRBJ1-1|-
CASSFRGQVNTEAFF